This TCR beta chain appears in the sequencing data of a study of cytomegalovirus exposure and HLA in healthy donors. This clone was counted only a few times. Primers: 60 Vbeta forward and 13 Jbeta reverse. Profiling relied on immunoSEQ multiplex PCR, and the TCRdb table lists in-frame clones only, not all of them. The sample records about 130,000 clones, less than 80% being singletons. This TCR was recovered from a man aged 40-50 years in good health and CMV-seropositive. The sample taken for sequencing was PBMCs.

The CDR3 is CASSLGTGEDQPQHF. CDR3 in DNA: TGTGCCAGCAGCTTGGGGACAGGGGAGGATCAGCCCCAGCATTTT. The chain carries TRBV5-4 and TRBJ1-5; TRBD1 matches 9 bases. The CDR3 is 15 amino acids. The germline V gene has CDR1 SGHNT and CDR2 YYREEE (reference sequence). V lost 0 bases and J lost 5; bases outside the gene matches: 3.